Listed below are T cell receptor beta chains from one sample, sequenced in a study of blood T cell repertoires in COVID-19. Measured with immunoSEQ multiplex PCR; TCRdb has only the in-frame clones, and not every one. This sample has about 410,000 clones, with approximately 90% found just once. The sequenced sample was peripheral blood. These TCRs come from a woman aged 25-40 years with active or convalescent COVID-19. Each CDR3 is given with its conserved first and last residue. The D gene is left open where the match is weak. Expanded clones are given a class, and other clones once, few, many or no size at all.

J: TRBJ2-7
V: TRBV4-1
size: -
D: -
DNA: TGCGCCAGCAGCCAAGGAGGGGGTGTCTACGAGCAGTACTTC
CDR3: CASSQGGGVYEQYF

J: TRBJ1-3
V: TRBV25-1
size: -
D: TRBD1
DNA: TGTGCCAGCAGTGACCCGGGACAGGGGCGAAACACCATATATTTT
CDR3: CASSDPGQGRNTIYF

J: TRBJ2-1
V: TRBV3-1/TRBV3-2
size: -
D: TRBD2
DNA: TGTGCCAGCAGCCAAGATCTTCTAGCGGGAGATAATGAGCAGTTCTTC
CDR3: CASSQDLLAGDNEQFF

J: TRBJ1-5
V: TRBV5-6
size: once
D: -
DNA: TGTGCCAGCAGCTTTGGACAGACCAATCAGCCCCAGCATTTT
CDR3: CASSFGQTNQPQHF

J: TRBJ2-5
V: TRBV18
size: -
D: TRBD1
DNA: TGTGCCAGCTCACCAAAAGTAACGGGACAGTTACAAGAGACCCAGTACTTC
CDR3: CASSPKVTGQLQETQYF

J: TRBJ2-1
V: TRBV2
size: -
D: -
DNA: TGTGCCAGCAGGCAGGGGCCCGGGGTAGTCAATGAGCAGTTCTTC
CDR3: CASRQGPGVVNEQFF

J: TRBJ1-1
V: TRBV27
size: once
D: -
DNA: TGTGCCAGCAGTTTGGGGGGGAACACTGAAGCTTTCTTT
CDR3: CASSLGGNTEAFF

J: TRBJ2-1
V: TRBV10-2
size: -
D: -
DNA: TGCGCCAGCAGTGCCCCACTTGGAGGTTCGCAGTTCTTC
CDR3: CASSAPLGGSQFF

J: TRBJ1-1
V: TRBV10-3
size: -
D: -
DNA: TGTGCCATCAGTGATGGAGGGGATAGCACTGAAGCTTTCTTT
CDR3: CAISDGGDSTEAFF

J: TRBJ1-5
V: TRBV10-3
size: few
D: -
DNA: TGTGCCATCAGTGCCGACACTAATCAGCCCCAGCATTTT
CDR3: CAISADTNQPQHF

J: TRBJ2-7
V: TRBV2
size: -
D: -
DNA: TGTGCCAGCAGTGAATGGGAGCAATACGAGCAGTACTTC
CDR3: CASSEWEQYEQYF

J: TRBJ1-2
V: TRBV11-2
size: -
D: -
DNA: TGTGCCAGCAGCTTAGATTTGGCGGCTAGACGCAACTACACCTTC
CDR3: CASSLDLAARRNYTF

J: TRBJ1-1
V: TRBV11-2
size: -
D: TRBD1
DNA: TGTGCCAGCAGCTTGACAGGGGGTTCGAACACTGAAGCTTTCTTT
CDR3: CASSLTGGSNTEAFF

J: TRBJ1-5
V: TRBV4-1
size: few
D: TRBD1
DNA: TGCGCCAGCAGCCATAGAGGCGGGACAGGAGGGAATCAGCCCCAGCATTTT
CDR3: CASSHRGGTGGNQPQHF

J: TRBJ2-3
V: TRBV7-2
size: -
D: TRBD2
DNA: TGTGCCAGCAGCTGGACTAGCAGGGGCACAGATACGCAGTATTTT
CDR3: CASSWTSRGTDTQYF

J: TRBJ2-3
V: TRBV30
size: -
D: -
DNA: TGTGCCTGGAGTGCCGCAGATACGCAGTATTTT
CDR3: CAWSAADTQYF

J: TRBJ2-1
V: TRBV10-2
size: -
D: TRBD1
DNA: TGCGCCAGCAGTGAACAGGGGCCAGGTGGAGAGCAGTTCTTC
CDR3: CASSEQGPGGEQFF

J: TRBJ2-1
V: TRBV7-2
size: -
D: TRBD2
DNA: TGTGCCAGCAGCTTGGGGACTAGCGGTGAGCAGTTCTTC
CDR3: CASSLGTSGEQFF

J: TRBJ2-5
V: TRBV5-5
size: -
D: TRBD2
DNA: TGTGCCAGCAGCCCCGACCTAGCGGGGGCCCAACAAGAGACCCAGTACTTC
CDR3: CASSPDLAGAQQETQYF

J: TRBJ1-3
V: TRBV25-1
size: -
D: TRBD1
DNA: TGTGCCAGCGGGACAGGGAGCTCTGGAAACACCATATATTTT
CDR3: CASGTGSSGNTIYF

J: TRBJ1-1
V: TRBV21-1
size: -
D: -
DNA: TGTGCCAGCAGCAAAGATGAAACAGGGATGAACACTGAAGCTTTCTTT
CDR3: CASSKDETGMNTEAFF

J: TRBJ1-2
V: TRBV6-1
size: once
D: -
DNA: TGTGCCAGCAGTGAAGCGCTTCAGGGTAACTATGGCTACACCTTC
CDR3: CASSEALQGNYGYTF

J: TRBJ1-5
V: TRBV6-1
size: -
D: -
DNA: TGTGCCAGCAGTGAGTTTGCAGGGCAGGGGAATCAGCCCCAGCATTTT
CDR3: CASSEFAGQGNQPQHF

J: TRBJ2-1
V: TRBV19
size: -
D: -
DNA: TGTGCCAGTAGTATTCAGGGTTTAGTCAATGAGCAGTTCTTC
CDR3: CASSIQGLVNEQFF

J: TRBJ1-1
V: TRBV2
size: -
D: -
DNA: TGTGCCAGCAGTGTGGCGGGGGCGATCACTGAAGCTTTCTTT
CDR3: CASSVAGAITEAFF